This T cell receptor (beta chain) was identified during a study of regulatory T cells in long-lasting Graves disease. Stated time point: newly diagnosed GD, antithyroid drugs for less than 3 months. PBMC-derived RNA was used for the TCR library. It was by American Thyroid Association guidelines that Graves' disease was diagnosed. There are 15 residues in the CDR3. The V gene's germline CDR1 is MDHEN and CDR2 SYDVKM. Trimming removed 4 bases at V and 7 bases at J, with 16 bases between. Construction of the TCR beta libraries employed iRepertoire HTBI primers in conjunction with Arm-PCR of CDR3 regions. MiXCR, run by TCRdb on the multiplex PCR reads, gives a single entry per CDR3 protein. This sample has more than 300,000 distinct CDR3 sequences, with 12% found just once. This clonotype showed up many times. A further study also used this sample, focusing on T cells in Graves' hyperthyroidism and ophthalmopathy.

The material sequenced was peripheral blood mononuclear cells (PBMCs), taken at new diagnosis, from a patient treated with antithyroid drugs. The genes are TRBV28 and TRBJ2-2; D might be TRBD2 (6 bases). This clonotype was obtained from a woman under 30 with Graves disease. The chain's CDR3 is CASSSILATIGELFF. For the CDR3, the DNA is TGTGCCAGCAGTTCAATACTAGCCACGATCGGGGAGCTGTTTTTT.